This entry lists 16 T cell receptor beta chains sequenced from one sample in a study of cytomegalovirus exposure and HLA in healthy donors. Primers for the PCR totalled 60 Vbeta and 13 Jbeta. The protocol was immunoSEQ multiplex PCR, while the TCRdb copy is restricted to in-frame clones and leaves out a portion. Here the sample spans around 95,000 clones, about 81% being singletons. Sample: PBMCs. The receptor source for this set is a woman aged 40 to 49 in good health and CMV-seropositive.

The chain employs TRBV28 and TRBJ2-3; D uncertain. This CDR3 has 14 residues. Between the trimmed V and J ends, which lost 3 bases and 2 bases, there was a span of 9 bases. Germline V CDR1 and CDR2: MDHEN, SYDVKM. CDR3 nucleotides: TGTGCCAGCAGTTTCCCGTCCTACACAGATACGCAGTATTTT. Translated, it gives CASSFPSYTDTQYF.

This rearrangement joins TRBV5-8 to TRBJ2-1; possibly TRBD1 for D (8 bases). Trimming removed 2 bases from V and 7 bases from J, with 16 bases in between. Germline-derived CDR1 and CDR2 are SGHTS and YDEGEE. CDR3 length equals 15 residues. This CDR3 reads CASSFLLQGGNEQFF. In DNA, the CDR3 is TGTGCCAGCAGCTTCTTACTACAGGGGGGGAATGAGCAGTTCTTC.

This clone was detected a few times. V gene TRBV5-1 combines with J gene TRBJ1-4, with TRBD1 matching 7 bases. From germline, CDR1 is SGHRS and CDR2 YFSETQ. J was trimmed by 8 bases and V by 4 bases; bases with no gene match: 8. This CDR3 is built from 14 residues. CDR3 sequence (DNA): TGCGCCAGCAGCCCGGGGGACAGCGGGGAAAAACTGTTTTTT. This sequence encodes CASSPGDSGEKLFF.

The J gene is TRBJ2-1, the V gene TRBV19; D is perhaps TRBD2 (6 bases). Trimming shortened V by 4 bases and J by 3 bases, and 16 bases separated the two germline ends. From germline, CDR1 is LNHDA and CDR2 SQIVND (reference sequence). The CDR3 runs to 16 residues. The DNA for the CDR3 is TGTGCCAGTAGTACGCTCCGGGCCGGGGGCTACAATGAGCAGTTCTTC. It yields the protein CASSTLRAGGYNEQFF.

J is TRBJ1-2 and V is TRBV6-5; D is perhaps TRBD1 (6 bases). CDR3 size: 14 residues. Trimming took 5 bases from V and 8 from J, leaving 18 bases between them. In germline, CDR1 is MNHEY, CDR2 SVGAGI. The CDR3 reads CASSLVTGIEGYTF. CDR3 nucleotide sequence: TGTGCCAGCAGTCTCGTGACAGGCATCGAGGGCTACACCTTC.

CDR3 sequence: CASSSAVAGELFF. The DNA of the CDR3 is TGTGCCAGCAGCTCCGCGGTCGCCGGGGAGCTGTTTTTT. V gene TRBV14 combines with J gene TRBJ2-2, with unresolved D. V lost 5 bases and J lost 6, with 10 bases in between. The CDR3 is made up of 13 amino acids. Germline CDR1 is SGHDN and CDR2 is FVKESK.

The rearrangement joins TRBV5-5 to TRBJ1-1; the match to TRBD1 covers 9 bases. The CDR3 runs to 18 residues. CDR1 and CDR2 from the germline V gene are SGHKS and YYEKEE (reference sequence). V was pared by 2 bases and J by 4 bases, with 15 bases of the junction left unmatched. The DNA of the CDR3 is TGTGCCAGCAGCTTCCTCGAACGGGACAGGGAAAGGAGCACTGAAGCTTTCTTT. It specifies CASSFLERDRERSTEAFF.

The chain is built from TRBV10-1 and TRBJ2-5; TRBD2 matches at 10 bases. Looked up from germline, CDR1 is WNHNN and CDR2 is SYGVQD (reference sequence). The CDR3 is made up of 14 amino acids. V lost 4 bases, J lost 6 bases, and 5 bases stayed unmatched. The DNA for the CDR3 is TGCGCCAGCAGTGGCAGCGGGAGGGTTAAGACCCAGTACTTC. Amino acid sequence: CASSGSGRVKTQYF.

This chain links TRBV13 with TRBJ2-7; 7 nucleotides agree with TRBD2. Germline CDR1 is PRHDT and CDR2 is FYEKMQ (reference sequence). The CDR3 contains 14 residues. The J segment lost 2 bases and the V segment lost 5 bases, leaving 6 bases of the junction unmatched. CDR3 in amino acids: CASSPSAGAYEQYF. CDR3 DNA: TGTGCCAGCAGCCCATCGGCGGGAGCCTACGAGCAGTACTTC.

Points on this clone: The junction does not match germline at one end; this may be a read error. The rearrangement links TRBV5-8 to TRBJ1-1; 8 bases map to TRBD1. The CDR3 has 15 amino acids. Germline V lookup: CDR1 SGHTS, CDR2 YDEGEE. CDR3 in DNA: TGTGCCAGCAGAAACCGCAGGGGGCTGAAAACTGAAGCTTTCTTT. Protein product: CASRNRRGLKTEAFF.

The table lists this clone with a few counts. The chain has TRBV7-2 and TRBJ1-2; no definite D call. Trimming removed 5 bases from V and 7 bases from J, with 14 bases in between. CDR1 and CDR2 (germline): SGHTA, FQGNSA. The CDR3 contains 13 residues. The CDR3 DNA reads as TGTGCCAGCAGCCCAATTCTCCGGGGTGGCTACACCTTC. It is translated as CASSPILRGGYTF.

J is TRBJ2-7 and V is TRBV4-1, with TRBD1 as a possible D gene (6 bases). V was clipped by 3 bases and J by 3 bases, with 12 bases between them. CDR1 and CDR2 (germline): MGHRA, YSYEKL. The CDR3 has 14 residues. CDR3 nucleotide sequence: TGCGCCAGCAGCCATCGGACAGTAGGCTACGAGCAGTACTTC. This gives the protein CASSHRTVGYEQYF.

The chain has TRBV5-1 and TRBJ2-1; 9 bases are shared with TRBD2. The CDR3 is made up of 16 amino acids. Germline CDR1 reads SGHRS; CDR2 reads YFSETQ. Losses at the gene ends were 4 bases for V and 5 bases for J; bases not matched to a gene: 10. The CDR3 DNA reads as TGCGCCAGCAGCGCGATAGCGGGAGTAAGGAACAATGAGCAGTTCTTC. Protein: CASSAIAGVRNNEQFF.

The chain joins TRBV2 to TRBJ2-1; D remains ambiguous. Germline V gene sequence: CDR1 SNHLY, CDR2 FYNNEI. Trimming stripped 1 base from V and 5 bases from J, with 6 bases between. This CDR3 contains 13 residues. The CDR3: CASSEDLDNEQFF. The CDR3 DNA reads TGTGCCAGCAGTGAAGACTTAGACAATGAGCAGTTCTTC.

The gene calls are TRBV6-1 and TRBJ2-7; D perhaps matches TRBD1 (6 bases). Germline CDR1 MNHNS, CDR2 SASEGT. The CDR3 is 14 residues long. Trimming pared 5 bases from V and 4 bases from J, leaving 15 bases between. The CDR3 protein is CASSPSGTSYEQYF. CDR3 bases: TGTGCCAGCAGTCCCTCCGGGACATCTTACGAGCAGTACTTC.

Concerning this clone: A junction boundary mismatches the germline segment, possibly from a read error. V gene TRBV7-9 combines with J gene TRBJ2-1; TRBD2 aligns across 7 bases. The CDR3 covers 15 residues. The germline CDR1 and CDR2 sequences are SEHNR and FQNEAQ (reference sequence). The CDR3 DNA sequence: TGTTCCAGCAACGCACCGGGACTAACTAACAATGAGCAGTTCTTC. Its translation is CSSNAPGLTNNEQFF.